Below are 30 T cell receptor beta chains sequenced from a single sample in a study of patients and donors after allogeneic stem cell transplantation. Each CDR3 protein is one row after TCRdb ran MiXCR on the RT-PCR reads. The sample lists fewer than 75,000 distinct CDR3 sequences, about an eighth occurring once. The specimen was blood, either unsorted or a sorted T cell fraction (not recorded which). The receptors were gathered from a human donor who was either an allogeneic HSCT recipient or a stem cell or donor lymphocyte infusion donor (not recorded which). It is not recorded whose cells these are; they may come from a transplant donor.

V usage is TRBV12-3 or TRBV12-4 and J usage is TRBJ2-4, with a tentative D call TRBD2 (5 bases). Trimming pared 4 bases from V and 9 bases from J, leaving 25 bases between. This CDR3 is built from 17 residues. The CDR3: CASSSSGSEASVGIQYF. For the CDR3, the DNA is TGTGCCAGCAGTTCGTCGGGTAGCGAGGCTTCGGTCGGCATTCAGTACTTC.

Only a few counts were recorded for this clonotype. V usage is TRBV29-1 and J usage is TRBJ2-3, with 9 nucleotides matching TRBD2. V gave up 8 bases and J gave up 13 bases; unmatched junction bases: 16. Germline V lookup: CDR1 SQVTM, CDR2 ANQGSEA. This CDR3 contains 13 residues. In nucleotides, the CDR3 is TGCAGCATCTCTAGCGGGACTCCCCCCGCGGAGTATTTT. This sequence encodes CSISSGTPPAEYF.

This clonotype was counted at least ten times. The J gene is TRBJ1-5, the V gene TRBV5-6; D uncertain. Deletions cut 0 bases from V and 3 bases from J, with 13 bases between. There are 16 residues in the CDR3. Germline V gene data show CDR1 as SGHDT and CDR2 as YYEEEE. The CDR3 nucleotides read TGTGCCAGCAGCTTGGCAGGCTCGGGGTACAATCAGCCCCAGCATTTT. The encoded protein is CASSLAGSGYNQPQHF.

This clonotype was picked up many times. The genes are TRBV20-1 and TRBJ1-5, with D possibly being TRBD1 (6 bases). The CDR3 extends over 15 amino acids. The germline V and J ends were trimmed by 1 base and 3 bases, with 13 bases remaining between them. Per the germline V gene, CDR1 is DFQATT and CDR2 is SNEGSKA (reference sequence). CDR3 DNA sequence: TGCAGTGCTAGAGTAAGCACAGGGACCAATCAGCCCCAGCATTTT. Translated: CSARVSTGTNQPQHF.

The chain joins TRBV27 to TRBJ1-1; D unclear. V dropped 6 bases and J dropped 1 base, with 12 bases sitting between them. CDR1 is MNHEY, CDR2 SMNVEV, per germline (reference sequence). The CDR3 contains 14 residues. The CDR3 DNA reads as TGTGCCAGCAGGCTCCTCGGCCCGAACACTGAAGCTTTCTTT. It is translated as CASRLLGPNTEAFF.

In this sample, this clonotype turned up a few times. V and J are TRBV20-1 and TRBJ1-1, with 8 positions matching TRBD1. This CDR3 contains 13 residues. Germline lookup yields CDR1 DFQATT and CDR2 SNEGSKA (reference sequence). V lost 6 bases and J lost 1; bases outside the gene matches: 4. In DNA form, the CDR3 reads TGCAGTGCCATGACAGGGGAGAACACTGAAGCTTTCTTT. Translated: CSAMTGENTEAFF.

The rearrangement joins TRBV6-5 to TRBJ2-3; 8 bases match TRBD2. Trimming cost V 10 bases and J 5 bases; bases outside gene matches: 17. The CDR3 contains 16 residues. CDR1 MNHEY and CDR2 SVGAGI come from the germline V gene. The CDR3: CATNYRVAGGVDTQYF. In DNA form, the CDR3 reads TGTGCCACCAACTACAGGGTGGCGGGAGGAGTAGATACGCAGTATTTT.

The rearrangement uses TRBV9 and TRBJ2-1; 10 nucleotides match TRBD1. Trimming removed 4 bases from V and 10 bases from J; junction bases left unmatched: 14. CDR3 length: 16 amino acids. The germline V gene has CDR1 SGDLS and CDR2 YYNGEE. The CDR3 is CASSQGAGQGSGEQFF. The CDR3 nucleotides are TGTGCCAGCAGCCAAGGGGCGGGACAGGGGAGCGGGGAGCAGTTCTTC.

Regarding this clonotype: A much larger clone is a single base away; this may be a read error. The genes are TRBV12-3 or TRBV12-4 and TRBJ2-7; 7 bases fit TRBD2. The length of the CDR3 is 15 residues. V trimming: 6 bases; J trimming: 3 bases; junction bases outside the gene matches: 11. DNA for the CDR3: TGTGCCAGCAGACGATCTAGCGGAGCCCACTACGAGCAGTACTTC. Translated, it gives CASRRSSGAHYEQYF.

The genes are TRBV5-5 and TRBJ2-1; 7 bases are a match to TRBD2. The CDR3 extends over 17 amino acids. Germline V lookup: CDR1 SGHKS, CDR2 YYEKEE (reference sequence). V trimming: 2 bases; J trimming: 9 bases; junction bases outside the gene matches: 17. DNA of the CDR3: TGTGCCAGCAGCTTCCGAGGGGCGGGAGCGTTATATGGTGAGCAGTTCTTC. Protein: CASSFRGAGALYGEQFF.

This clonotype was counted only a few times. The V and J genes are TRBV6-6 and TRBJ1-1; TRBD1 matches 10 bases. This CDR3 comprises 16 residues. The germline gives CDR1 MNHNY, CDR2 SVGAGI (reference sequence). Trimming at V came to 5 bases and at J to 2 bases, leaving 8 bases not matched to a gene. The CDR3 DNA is TGTGCCAGCAGTGAACGACAGGGGGCAACCAACACTGAAGCTTTCTTT. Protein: CASSERQGATNTEAFF.

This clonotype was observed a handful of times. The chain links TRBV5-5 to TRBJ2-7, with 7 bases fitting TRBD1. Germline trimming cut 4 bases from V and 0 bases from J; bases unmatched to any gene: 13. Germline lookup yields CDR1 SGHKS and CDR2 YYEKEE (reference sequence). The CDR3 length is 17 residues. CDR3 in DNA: TGTGCCAGCAGCCCCCGGTCCCTAGGGGGCCTCTCCTACGAGCAGTACTTC. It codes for CASSPRSLGGLSYEQYF.

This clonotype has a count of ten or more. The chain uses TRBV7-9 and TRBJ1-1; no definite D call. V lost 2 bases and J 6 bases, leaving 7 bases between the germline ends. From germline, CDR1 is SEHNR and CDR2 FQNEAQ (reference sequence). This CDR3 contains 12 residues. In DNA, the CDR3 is TGTGCCAGCAGCTTAACGGGCTCTGAAGCTTTCTTT. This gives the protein CASSLTGSEAFF.

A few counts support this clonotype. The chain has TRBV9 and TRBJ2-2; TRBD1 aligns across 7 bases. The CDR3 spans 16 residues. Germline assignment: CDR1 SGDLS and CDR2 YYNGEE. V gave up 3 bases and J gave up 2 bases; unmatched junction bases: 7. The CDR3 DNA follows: TGTGCCAGCAGCGCCCAAGACAGGGTTAACACCGGGGAGCTGTTTTTT. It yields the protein CASSAQDRVNTGELFF. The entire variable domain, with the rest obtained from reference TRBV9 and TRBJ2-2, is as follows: DSGVTQTPKHLITATGQRVTLRCSPRSGDLSVYWYQQSLDQGLQFLIQYYNGEERAKGNILERFSAQQFPDLHSELNLSSLELGDSALYFCASSAQDRVNTGELFFGEGSRLTVL.

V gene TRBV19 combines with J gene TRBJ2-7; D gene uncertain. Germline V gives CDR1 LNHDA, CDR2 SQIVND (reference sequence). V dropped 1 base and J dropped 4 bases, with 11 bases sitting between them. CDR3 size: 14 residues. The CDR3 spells CASSIGDLPYEQYF. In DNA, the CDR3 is TGTGCCAGTAGTATAGGAGACTTGCCGTACGAGCAGTACTTC.

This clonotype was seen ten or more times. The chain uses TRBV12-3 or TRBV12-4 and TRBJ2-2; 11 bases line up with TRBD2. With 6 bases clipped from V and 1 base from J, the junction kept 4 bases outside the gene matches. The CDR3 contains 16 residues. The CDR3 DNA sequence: TGTGCCAGCAGCACCGGGACTAGCGGGAACACCGGGGAGCTGTTTTTT. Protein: CASSTGTSGNTGELFF.

The CDR3 is CSASSGKGTEQFF. DNA for the CDR3: TGCAGTGCGTCTAGCGGGAAAGGAACTGAGCAGTTCTTC. The V call is TRBV20-1, the J call TRBJ2-1; 9 bases fit TRBD2. Germline lookup yields CDR1 DFQATT and CDR2 SNEGSKA (reference sequence). The V segment lost 6 bases and the J segment 9 bases; nucleotides outside the gene matches: 9. The CDR3 is made up of 13 amino acids.

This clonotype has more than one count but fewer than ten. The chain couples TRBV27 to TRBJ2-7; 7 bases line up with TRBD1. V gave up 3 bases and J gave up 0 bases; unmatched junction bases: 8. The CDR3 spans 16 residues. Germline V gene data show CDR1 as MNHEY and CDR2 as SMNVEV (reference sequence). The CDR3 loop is CASSFQGTESSYEQYF. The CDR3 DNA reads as TGTGCCAGCAGTTTCCAGGGGACAGAGAGCTCCTACGAGCAGTACTTC.

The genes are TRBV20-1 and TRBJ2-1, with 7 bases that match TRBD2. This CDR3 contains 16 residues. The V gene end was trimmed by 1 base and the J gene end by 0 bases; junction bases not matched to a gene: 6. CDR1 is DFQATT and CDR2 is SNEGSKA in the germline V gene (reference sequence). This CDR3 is CSARALLADSYNEQFF. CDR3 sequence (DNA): TGCAGTGCTAGAGCGCTGCTAGCGGACTCCTACAATGAGCAGTTCTTC.

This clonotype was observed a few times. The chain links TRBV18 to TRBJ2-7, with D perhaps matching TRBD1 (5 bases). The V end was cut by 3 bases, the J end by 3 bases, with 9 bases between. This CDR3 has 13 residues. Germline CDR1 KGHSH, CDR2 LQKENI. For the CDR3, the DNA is TGTGCCAGCTCACCTAGGACAAACTACGAGCAGTACTTC. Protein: CASSPRTNYEQYF.

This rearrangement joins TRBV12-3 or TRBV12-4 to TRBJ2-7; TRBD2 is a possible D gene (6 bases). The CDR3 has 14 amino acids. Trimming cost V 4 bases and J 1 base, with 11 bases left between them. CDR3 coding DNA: TGTGCCAGCAGTTGGGGGGATGGTTCCTACGAGCAGTACTTC. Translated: CASSWGDGSYEQYF.

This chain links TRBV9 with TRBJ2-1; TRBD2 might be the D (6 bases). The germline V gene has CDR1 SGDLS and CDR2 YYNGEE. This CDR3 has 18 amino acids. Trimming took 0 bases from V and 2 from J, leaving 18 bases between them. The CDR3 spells CASSVEVPAGSAYNEQFF. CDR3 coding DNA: TGTGCCAGCAGCGTAGAGGTTCCGGCGGGAAGCGCCTACAATGAGCAGTTCTTC. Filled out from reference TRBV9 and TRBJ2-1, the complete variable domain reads DSGVTQTPKHLITATGQRVTLRCSPRSGDLSVYWYQQSLDQGLQFLIQYYNGEERAKGNILERFSAQQFPDLHSELNLSSLELGDSALYFCASSVEVPAGSAYNEQFFGPGTRLTVL.

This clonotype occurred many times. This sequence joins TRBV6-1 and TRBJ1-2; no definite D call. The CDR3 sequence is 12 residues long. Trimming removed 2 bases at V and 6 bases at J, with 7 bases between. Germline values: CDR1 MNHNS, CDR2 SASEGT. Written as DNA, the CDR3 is TGTGCCAGCAGTGAAACCGGGAATGGCTACACCTTC. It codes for CASSETGNGYTF.

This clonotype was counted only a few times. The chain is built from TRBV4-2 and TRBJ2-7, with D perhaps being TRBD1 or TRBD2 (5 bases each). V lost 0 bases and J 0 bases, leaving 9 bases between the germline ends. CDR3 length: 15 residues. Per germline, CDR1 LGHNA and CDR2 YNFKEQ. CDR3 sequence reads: CASSQEWGISYEQYF. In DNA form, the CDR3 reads TGTGCCAGCAGCCAAGAGTGGGGGATCTCCTACGAGCAGTACTTC.

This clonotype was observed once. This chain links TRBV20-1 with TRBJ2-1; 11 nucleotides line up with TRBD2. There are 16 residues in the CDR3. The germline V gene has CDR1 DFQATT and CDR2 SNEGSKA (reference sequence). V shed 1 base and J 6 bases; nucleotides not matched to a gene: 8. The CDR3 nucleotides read TGCAGTGCTAGAGCCCCGCTAGCGGGAGGTTCCAATGAGCAGTTCTTC. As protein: CSARAPLAGGSNEQFF.

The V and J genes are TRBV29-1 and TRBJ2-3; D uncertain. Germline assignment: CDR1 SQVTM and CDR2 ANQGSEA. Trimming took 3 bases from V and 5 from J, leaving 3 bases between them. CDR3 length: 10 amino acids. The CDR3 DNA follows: TGCAGCGTTGAGTTAGATACGCAGTATTTT. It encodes CSVELDTQYF.

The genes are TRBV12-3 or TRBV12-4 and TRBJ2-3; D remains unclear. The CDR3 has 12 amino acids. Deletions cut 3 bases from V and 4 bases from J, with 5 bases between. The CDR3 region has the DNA TGTGCCAGCAGTTTGAACCCAGATACGCAGTATTTT. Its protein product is CASSLNPDTQYF.

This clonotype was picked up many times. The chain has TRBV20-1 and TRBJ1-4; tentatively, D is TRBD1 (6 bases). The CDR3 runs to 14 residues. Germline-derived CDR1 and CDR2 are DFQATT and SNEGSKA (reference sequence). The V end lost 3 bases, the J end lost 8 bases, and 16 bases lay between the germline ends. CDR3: CSASEGGGLEKLFF. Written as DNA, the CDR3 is TGCAGTGCTAGTGAGGGAGGGGGTTTGGAAAAACTGTTTTTT.

CDR3 in amino acids: CSAPGLANYNEQFF. The CDR3 nucleotides read TGCAGTGCCCCGGGACTAGCTAATTACAATGAGCAGTTCTTC. This rearrangement joins TRBV20-1 to TRBJ2-1, with 9 bases fitting TRBD2. The CDR3 has 14 residues. The ends lost 6 bases at V and 4 bases at J; junction bases unmatched: 7. Per the germline V gene, CDR1 is DFQATT and CDR2 is SNEGSKA (reference sequence).

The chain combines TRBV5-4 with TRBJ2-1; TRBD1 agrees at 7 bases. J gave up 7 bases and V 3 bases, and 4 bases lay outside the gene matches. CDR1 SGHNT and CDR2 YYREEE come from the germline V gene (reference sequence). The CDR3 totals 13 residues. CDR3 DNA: TGTGCCAGCAGCTCGACAGGGTTGAATGAGCAGTTCTTC. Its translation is CASSSTGLNEQFF.